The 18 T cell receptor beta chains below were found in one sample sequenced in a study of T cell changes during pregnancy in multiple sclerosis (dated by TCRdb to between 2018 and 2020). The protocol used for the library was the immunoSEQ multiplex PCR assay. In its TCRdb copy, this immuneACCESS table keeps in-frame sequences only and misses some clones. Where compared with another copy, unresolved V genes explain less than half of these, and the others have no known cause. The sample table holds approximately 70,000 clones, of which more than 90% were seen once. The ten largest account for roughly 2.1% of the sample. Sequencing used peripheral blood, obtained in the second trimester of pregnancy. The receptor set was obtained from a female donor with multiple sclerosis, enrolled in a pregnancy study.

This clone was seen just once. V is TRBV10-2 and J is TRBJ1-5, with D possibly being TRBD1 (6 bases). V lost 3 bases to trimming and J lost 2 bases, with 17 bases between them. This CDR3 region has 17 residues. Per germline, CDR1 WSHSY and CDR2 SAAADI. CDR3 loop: CASSEGGPTKGNQPQHF. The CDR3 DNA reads TGCGCCAGCAGTGAAGGGGGACCGACTAAGGGCAATCAGCCCCAGCATTTT.

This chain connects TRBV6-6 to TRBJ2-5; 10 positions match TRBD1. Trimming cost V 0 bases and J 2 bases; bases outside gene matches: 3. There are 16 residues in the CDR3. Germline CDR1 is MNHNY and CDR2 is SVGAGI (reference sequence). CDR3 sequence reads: CASSYSGGQGQETQYF. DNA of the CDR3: TGTGCCAGCAGTTACTCGGGGGGACAGGGGCAAGAGACCCAGTACTTC.

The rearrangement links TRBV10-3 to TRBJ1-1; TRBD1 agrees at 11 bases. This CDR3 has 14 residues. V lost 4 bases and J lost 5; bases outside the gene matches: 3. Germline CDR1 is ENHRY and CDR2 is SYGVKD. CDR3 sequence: CAISGTGGSTEAFF. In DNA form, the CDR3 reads TGTGCCATCAGTGGGACAGGGGGCTCGACTGAAGCTTTCTTT.

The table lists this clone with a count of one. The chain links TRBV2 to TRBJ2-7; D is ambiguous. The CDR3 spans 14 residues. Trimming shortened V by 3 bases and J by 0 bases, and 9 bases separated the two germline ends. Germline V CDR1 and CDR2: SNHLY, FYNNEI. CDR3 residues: CASSDGESSYEQYF. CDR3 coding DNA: TGTGCCAGCAGTGACGGAGAGAGCTCCTACGAGCAGTACTTC.

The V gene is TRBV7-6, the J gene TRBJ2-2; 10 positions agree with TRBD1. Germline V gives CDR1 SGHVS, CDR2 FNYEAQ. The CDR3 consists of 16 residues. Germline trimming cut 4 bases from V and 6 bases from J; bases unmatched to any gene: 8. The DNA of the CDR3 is TGTGCCAGCAGCTCCCCGGGACAGGGGTTACCCGGGGAGCTGTTTTTT. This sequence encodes CASSSPGQGLPGELFF.

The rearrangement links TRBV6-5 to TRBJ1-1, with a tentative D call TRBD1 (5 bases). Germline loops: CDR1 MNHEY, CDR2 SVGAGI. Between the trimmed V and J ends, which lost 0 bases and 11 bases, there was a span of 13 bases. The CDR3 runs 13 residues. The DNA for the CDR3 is TGTGCCAGCAGTTACTCCACAGGTCGAGATGCTTTCTTT. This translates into CASSYSTGRDAFF.

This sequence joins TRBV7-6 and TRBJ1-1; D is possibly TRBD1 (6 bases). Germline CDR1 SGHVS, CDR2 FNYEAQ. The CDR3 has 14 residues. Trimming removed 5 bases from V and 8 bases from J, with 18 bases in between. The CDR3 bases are TGTGCCAGCAGCCCGTCTTGGGACAAACCAGAAGCTTTCTTT. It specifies CASSPSWDKPEAFF.

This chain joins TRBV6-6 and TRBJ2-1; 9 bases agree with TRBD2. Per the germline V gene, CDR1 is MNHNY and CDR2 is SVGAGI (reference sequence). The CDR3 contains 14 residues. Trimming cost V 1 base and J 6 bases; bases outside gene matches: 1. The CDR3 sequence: CASSYLGLANEQFF. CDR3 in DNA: TGTGCCAGCAGTTACTTGGGACTAGCCAATGAGCAGTTCTTC.

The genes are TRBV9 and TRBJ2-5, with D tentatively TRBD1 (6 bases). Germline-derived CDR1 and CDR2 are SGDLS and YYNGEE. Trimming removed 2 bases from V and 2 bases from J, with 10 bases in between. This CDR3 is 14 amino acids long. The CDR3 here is CASSVGAAQETQYF. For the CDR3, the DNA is TGTGCCAGCAGCGTGGGGGCAGCGCAAGAGACCCAGTACTTC.

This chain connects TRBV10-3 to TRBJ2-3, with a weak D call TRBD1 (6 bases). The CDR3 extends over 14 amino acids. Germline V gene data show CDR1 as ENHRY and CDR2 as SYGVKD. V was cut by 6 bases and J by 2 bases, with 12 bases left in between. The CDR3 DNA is TGTGCCATCAGAAAACAGGGAAACACAGATACGCAGTATTTT. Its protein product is CAIRKQGNTDTQYF.

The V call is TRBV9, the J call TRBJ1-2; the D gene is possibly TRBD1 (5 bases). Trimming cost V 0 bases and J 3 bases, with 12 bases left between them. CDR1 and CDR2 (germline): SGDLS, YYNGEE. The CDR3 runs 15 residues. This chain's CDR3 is CASSVASSRDYGYTF. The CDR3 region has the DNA TGTGCCAGCAGCGTAGCTTCTTCCAGGGACTATGGCTACACCTTC. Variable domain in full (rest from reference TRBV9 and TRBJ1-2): DSGVTQTPKHLITATGQRVTLRCSPRSGDLSVYWYQQSLDQGLQFLIQYYNGEERAKGNILERFSAQQFPDLHSELNLSSLELGDSALYFCASSVASSRDYGYTFGSGTRLTVV.

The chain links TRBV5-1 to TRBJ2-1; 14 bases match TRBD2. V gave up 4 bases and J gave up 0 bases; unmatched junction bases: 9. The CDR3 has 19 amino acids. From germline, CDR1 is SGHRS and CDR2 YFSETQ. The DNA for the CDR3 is TGCGCCAGCAGCGATCCCGGACTAGCGGGAGGCCTCTCCTACAATGAGCAGTTCTTC. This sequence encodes CASSDPGLAGGLSYNEQFF.

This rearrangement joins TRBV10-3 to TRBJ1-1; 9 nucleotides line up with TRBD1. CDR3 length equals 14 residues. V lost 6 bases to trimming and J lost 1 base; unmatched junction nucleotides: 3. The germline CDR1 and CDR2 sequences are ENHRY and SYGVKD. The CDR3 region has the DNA TGTGCCATCAGGACACAGGGGGCGAACACTGAAGCTTTCTTT. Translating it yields CAIRTQGANTEAFF.

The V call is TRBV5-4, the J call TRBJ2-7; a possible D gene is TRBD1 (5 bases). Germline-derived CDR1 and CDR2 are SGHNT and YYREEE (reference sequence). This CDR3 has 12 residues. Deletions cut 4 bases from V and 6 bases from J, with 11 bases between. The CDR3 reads CASSRQGSEQYF. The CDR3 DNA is TGTGCCAGCAGCCGTCAGGGCAGCGAGCAGTACTTC.

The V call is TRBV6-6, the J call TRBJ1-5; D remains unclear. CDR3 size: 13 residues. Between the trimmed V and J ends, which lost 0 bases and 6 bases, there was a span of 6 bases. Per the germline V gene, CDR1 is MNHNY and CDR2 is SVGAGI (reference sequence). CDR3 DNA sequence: TGTGCCAGCAGTTACTCCGCGAGTCAGCCCCAGCATTTT. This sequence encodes CASSYSASQPQHF.

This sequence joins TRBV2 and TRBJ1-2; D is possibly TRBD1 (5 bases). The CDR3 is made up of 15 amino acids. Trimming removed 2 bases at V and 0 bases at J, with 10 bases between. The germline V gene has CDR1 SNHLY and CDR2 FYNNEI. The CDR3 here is CASSEQGLTNYGYTF. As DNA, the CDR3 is TGTGCCAGCAGTGAACAGGGCCTAACTAACTATGGCTACACCTTC.

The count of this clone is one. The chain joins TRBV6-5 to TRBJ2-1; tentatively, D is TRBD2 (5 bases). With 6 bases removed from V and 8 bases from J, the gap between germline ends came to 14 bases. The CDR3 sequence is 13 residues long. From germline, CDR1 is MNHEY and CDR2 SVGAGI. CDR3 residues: CASSRREGYEQFF. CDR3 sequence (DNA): TGTGCCAGCAGCCGCCGTGAGGGCTATGAGCAGTTCTTC.

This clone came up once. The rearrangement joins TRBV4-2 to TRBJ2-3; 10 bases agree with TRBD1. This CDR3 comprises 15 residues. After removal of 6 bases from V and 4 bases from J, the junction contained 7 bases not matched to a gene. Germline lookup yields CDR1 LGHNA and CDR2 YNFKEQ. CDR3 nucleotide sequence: TGTGCCAGCAGTCGACAGGGGGCTATGCCAGATACGCAGTATTTT. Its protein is CASSRQGAMPDTQYF.